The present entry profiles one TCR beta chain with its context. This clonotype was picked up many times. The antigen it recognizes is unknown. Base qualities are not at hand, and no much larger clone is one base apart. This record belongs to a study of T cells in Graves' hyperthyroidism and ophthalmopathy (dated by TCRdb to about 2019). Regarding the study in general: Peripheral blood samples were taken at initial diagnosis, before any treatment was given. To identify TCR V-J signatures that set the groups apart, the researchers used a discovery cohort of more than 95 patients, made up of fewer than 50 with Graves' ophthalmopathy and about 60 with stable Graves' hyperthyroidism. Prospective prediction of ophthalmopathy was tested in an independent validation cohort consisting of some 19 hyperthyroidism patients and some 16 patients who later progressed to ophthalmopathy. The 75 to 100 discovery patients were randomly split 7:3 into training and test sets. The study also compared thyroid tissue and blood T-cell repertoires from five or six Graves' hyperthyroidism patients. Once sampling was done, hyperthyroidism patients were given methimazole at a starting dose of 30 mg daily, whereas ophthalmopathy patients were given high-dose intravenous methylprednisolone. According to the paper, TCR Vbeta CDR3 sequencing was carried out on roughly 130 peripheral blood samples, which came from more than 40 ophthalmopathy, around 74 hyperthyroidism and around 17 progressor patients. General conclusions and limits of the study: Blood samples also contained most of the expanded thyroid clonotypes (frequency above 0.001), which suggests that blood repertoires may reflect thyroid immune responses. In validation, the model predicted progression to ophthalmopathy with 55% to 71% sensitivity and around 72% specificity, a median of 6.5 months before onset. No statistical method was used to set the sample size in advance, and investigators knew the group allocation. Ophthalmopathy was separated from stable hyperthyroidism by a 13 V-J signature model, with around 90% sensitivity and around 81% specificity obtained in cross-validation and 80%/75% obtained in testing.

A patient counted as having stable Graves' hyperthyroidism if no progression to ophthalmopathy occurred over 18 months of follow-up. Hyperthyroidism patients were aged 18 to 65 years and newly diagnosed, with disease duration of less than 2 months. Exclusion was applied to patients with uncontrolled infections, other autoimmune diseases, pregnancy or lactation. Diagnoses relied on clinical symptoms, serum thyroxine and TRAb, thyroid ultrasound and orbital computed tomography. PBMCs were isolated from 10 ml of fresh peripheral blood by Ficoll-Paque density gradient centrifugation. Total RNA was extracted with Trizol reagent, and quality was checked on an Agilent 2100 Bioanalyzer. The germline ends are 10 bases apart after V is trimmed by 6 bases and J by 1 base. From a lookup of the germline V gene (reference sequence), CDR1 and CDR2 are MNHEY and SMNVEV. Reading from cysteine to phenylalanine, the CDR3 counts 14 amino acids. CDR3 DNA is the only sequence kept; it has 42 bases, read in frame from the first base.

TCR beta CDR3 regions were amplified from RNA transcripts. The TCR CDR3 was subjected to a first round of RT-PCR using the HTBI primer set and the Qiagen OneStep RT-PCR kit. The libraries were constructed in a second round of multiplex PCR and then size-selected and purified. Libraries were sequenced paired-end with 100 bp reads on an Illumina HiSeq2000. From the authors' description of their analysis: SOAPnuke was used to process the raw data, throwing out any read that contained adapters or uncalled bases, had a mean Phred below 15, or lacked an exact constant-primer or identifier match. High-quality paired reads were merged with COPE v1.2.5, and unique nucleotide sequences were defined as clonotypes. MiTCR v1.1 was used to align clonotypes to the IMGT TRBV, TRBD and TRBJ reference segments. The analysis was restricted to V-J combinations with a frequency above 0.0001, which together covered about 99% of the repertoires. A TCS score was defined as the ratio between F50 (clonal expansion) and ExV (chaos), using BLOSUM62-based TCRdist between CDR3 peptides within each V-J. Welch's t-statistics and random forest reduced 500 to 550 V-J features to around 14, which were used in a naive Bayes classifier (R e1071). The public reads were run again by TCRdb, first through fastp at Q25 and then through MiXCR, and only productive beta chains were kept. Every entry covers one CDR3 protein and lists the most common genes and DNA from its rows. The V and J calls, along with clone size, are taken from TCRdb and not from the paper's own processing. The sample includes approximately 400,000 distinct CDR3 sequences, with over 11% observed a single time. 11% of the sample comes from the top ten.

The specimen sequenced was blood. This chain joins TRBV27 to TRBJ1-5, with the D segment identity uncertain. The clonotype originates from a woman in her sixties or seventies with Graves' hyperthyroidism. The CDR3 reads CASRPIGSNQPQHF. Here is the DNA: TGTGCCAGCAGACCTATCGGGAGCAATCAGCCCCAGCATTTT.